This entry is about one T cell receptor (beta chain). Germline and junction disagree at one end, which may indicate a read error. The data are from a study of cytomegalovirus exposure and HLA in healthy donors. In germline, CDR1 is SEHNR, CDR2 FQNEAQ (reference sequence). This CDR3 region has 16 residues. With 60 Vbeta and 13 Jbeta primers, the PCR was carried out. The method was immunoSEQ multiplex PCR; TCRdb's version includes in-frame clones alone and lacks a portion of them. Counted here are 150,000 to 200,000 clones, roughly 80% occurring once; the ten biggest clones make up approximately 2%. The rearrangement uses TRBV7-9 and TRBJ2-2; 7 bases agree with TRBD1. The sequence was obtained from a female donor in good health and CMV-seronegative. Sequenced input: PBMCs. This CDR3 is CASRIQGVGNTGELFF. CDR3 coding DNA: TGTGCCAGCCGAATCCAGGGGGTAGGGAACACCGGGGAGCTATTTTTT. The full variable domain, completed using reference TRBV7-9 and TRBJ2-2, is DTGVSQNPRHKITKRGQNVTFRCDPISEHNRLYWYRQTLGQGPEFLTYFQNEAQLEKSRLLSDRFSAERPKGSFSTLEIQRTEQGDSAMYLCASRIQGVGNTGELFFGEGSRLTVL.